A single sample is the source of the 24 T cell receptor beta chains below, sequenced in a study of cytomegalovirus exposure and HLA in healthy donors. PCR amplification relied on 60 Vbeta primers (plus 13 Jbeta primers). Here immunoSEQ multiplex PCR was the method, and the copy in TCRdb shows in-frame clones only, minus some. This sample yields some 160,000 clones, of which roughly 84% are seen a single time; 2% to 2.5% belongs to the top ten. The sample comprised PBMCs. These receptors came from a boy between 2 and 10 years old in good health and CMV-seronegative.

The CDR3 sequence is CASSLLGGDTGELFF. As DNA, the CDR3 is TGTGCCAGCAGCCTCCTTGGCGGGGACACCGGGGAGCTGTTTTTT. The chain employs TRBV11-3 and TRBJ2-2; TRBD2 is a possible D gene (6 bases). CDR1 is SGHNT, CDR2 YENEEA, per germline. The CDR3 is 15 amino acids. V was trimmed by 5 bases and J by 3 bases, leaving 13 bases between them.

This chain's CDR3 is CAISGTGMNTEAFF. In DNA form, the CDR3 reads TGTGCCATCAGTGGGACAGGAATGAACACTGAAGCTTTCTTT. This sequence joins TRBV10-3 and TRBJ1-1; the match to TRBD1 covers 7 bases. The CDR3 length is 14 residues. Germline CDR1 reads ENHRY; CDR2 reads SYGVKD. V dropped 4 bases and J dropped 0; count of bases not matched to a gene: 2.

V and J are TRBV4-3 and TRBJ2-7, with 9 bases that match TRBD2. CDR3 size: 16 residues. After removal of 0 bases from V and 4 bases from J, the junction contained 7 bases not matched to a gene. Germline V lookup: CDR1 LGHNA, CDR2 YSLEER. The CDR3 loop is CASSQDSTSGLYEQYF. DNA for the CDR3: TGCGCCAGCAGCCAAGATTCGACTAGCGGACTGTACGAGCAGTACTTC.

This chain uses TRBV4-1 with TRBJ2-7, with D possibly matching TRBD2 (5 bases). CDR1 MGHRA and CDR2 YSYEKL come from the germline V gene. CDR3 size: 17 residues. With 0 bases removed from V and 3 bases from J, the gap between germline ends came to 18 bases. The CDR3 sequence is CASSQETSGLGVYEQYF. The CDR3, as DNA: TGCGCCAGCAGCCAAGAAACGAGCGGCCTTGGGGTCTACGAGCAGTACTTC.

This chain links TRBV4-3 with TRBJ1-5; the D is unclear. The CDR3 has 14 amino acids. V was cut by 1 base and J by 3 bases, with 7 bases left in between. The germline V gene has CDR1 LGHNA and CDR2 YSLEER. CDR3 loop: CASSQGSINQPQHF. In DNA, the CDR3 is TGCGCCAGCAGCCAAGGGAGTATCAATCAGCCCCAGCATTTT.

The rearrangement links TRBV6-5 to TRBJ1-1; D gene unclear. Trimming removed 2 bases at V and 5 bases at J, with 9 bases between. From germline, CDR1 is MNHEY and CDR2 SVGAGI. This CDR3 is built from 13 residues. Written as DNA, the CDR3 is TGTGCCAGCAGTTACGTGGGCGCGACTGAAGCTTTCTTT. Translation: CASSYVGATEAFF.

Remarks on this clone: The junction does not match germline at one end; this may be a read error. The chain recombines TRBV20-1 with TRBJ2-3; 7 positions match TRBD2. The CDR3 covers 8 residues. Germline values: CDR1 DFQATT, CDR2 SNEGSKA (reference sequence). CDR3 sequence reads: CSAPRGEF. The CDR3 nucleotides read TGCAGTGCCCCCCGGGGGGAGTTT.

The chain has TRBV6-8 and TRBJ2-1; 12 bases fit TRBD1. Germline V gives CDR1 MNHGY, CDR2 SAAAGT. The CDR3 runs 19 residues. J lost 7 bases, V lost 4 bases, and 17 bases had no gene match. CDR3 sequence: CASSCGSFLWDRGQNEQFF. In DNA form, the CDR3 reads TGTGCCAGCAGTTGTGGTTCATTTTTATGGGACAGGGGGCAAAATGAGCAGTTCTTC.

The genes are TRBV19 and TRBJ1-2; 9 nucleotides agree with TRBD1. Germline V CDR1 and CDR2: LNHDA, SQIVND (reference sequence). With 4 bases clipped from V and 3 bases from J, the junction kept 9 bases outside the gene matches. The CDR3 runs to 16 residues. CDR3 DNA: TGTGCCAGTAGTACGGGACAGGGTTTGTATGACTATGGCTACACCTTC. Amino acid sequence: CASSTGQGLYDYGYTF.

This chain links TRBV6-4 with TRBJ1-6, with TRBD1 as a possible D gene (6 bases). Trimming pared 5 bases from V and 2 bases from J, leaving 7 bases between. The CDR3 is 14 residues long. Germline V lookup: CDR1 MRHNA, CDR2 SNTAGT. The CDR3 sequence: CASSRDTYNSPLHF. The CDR3 region has the DNA TGTGCCAGCAGTCGGGACACCTATAATTCACCCCTCCACTTT.

This clone turned up a few times. This chain joins TRBV5-1 and TRBJ2-5; no reliable D call. The J call may be in error: the DNA end matches TRBJ2-7 better. Germline CDR1 is SGHRS and CDR2 is YFSETQ. This CDR3 comprises 13 residues. CDR3 protein: CASSLLQMGEQYF. CDR3 DNA sequence: TGCGCCAGCAGCTTGCTACAGATGGGCGAGCAGTACTTC.

This chain joins TRBV5-5 and TRBJ2-3, with D possibly matching TRBD1 (6 bases). CDR1 is SGHKS and CDR2 is YYEKEE in the germline V gene (reference sequence). V was pared by 3 bases and J by 4 bases, with 15 bases between. This CDR3 contains 15 residues. The CDR3 loop reads CASSSQTGPADTQYF. DNA of the CDR3: TGTGCCAGCAGCTCCCAGACAGGCCCCGCAGATACGCAGTATTTT.

The chain combines TRBV27 with TRBJ2-7; 9 positions match TRBD2. CDR1 and CDR2 from the germline V gene are MNHEY and SMNVEV (reference sequence). V shed 3 bases, J shed 3 bases, and the junction held 3 bases outside the gene matches. The length of the CDR3 is 14 residues. In DNA, the CDR3 is TGTGCCAGCAGTTTTGCAGCGGGAGGCTACGAGCAGTACTTC. Encoded protein: CASSFAAGGYEQYF.

The V and J genes are TRBV5-6 and TRBJ2-1; 9 bases agree with TRBD1. The length of the CDR3 is 14 residues. J was trimmed by 4 bases and V by 4 bases; bases with no gene match: 3. In germline, CDR1 is SGHDT, CDR2 YYEEEE. CDR3 region: CASSRDRGYNEQFF. CDR3 DNA sequence: TGTGCCAGCAGCCGAGACAGGGGGTACAATGAGCAGTTCTTC. Together with reference TRBV5-6 and TRBJ2-1, the CDR3 gives the full variable domain: DAGVTQSPTHLIKTRGQQVTLRCSPKSGHDTVSWYQQALGQGPQFIFQYYEEEERQRGNFPDRFSGHQFPNYSSELNVNALLLGDSALYLCASSRDRGYNEQFFGPGTRLTVL.

The V call is TRBV29-1, the J call TRBJ2-5, with 9 bases fitting TRBD1. This CDR3 contains 12 residues. Germline V gene data show CDR1 as SQVTM and CDR2 as ANQGSEA. The J segment lost 3 bases and the V segment lost 7 bases, leaving 3 bases of the junction unmatched. As DNA, the CDR3 is TGCAGCGGGGACAGGGTAAAAGAGACCCAGTACTTC. It specifies CSGDRVKETQYF.

On this clone: A junction boundary mismatches the germline segment, possibly from a read error. V gene TRBV7-9 combines with J gene TRBJ2-6; perhaps TRBD2 as D (5 bases). CDR1 and CDR2 (germline): SEHNR, FQNEAQ (reference sequence). This CDR3 region has 16 residues. The CDR3 here is CSSSLAPVSGANVLTF. The DNA of the CDR3 is TGTTCCAGCAGCTTAGCGCCGGTCTCTGGGGCCAACGTCCTGACTTTC.

The chain employs TRBV5-4 and TRBJ2-5; D not certain. CDR1 is SGHNT, CDR2 YYREEE, per germline (reference sequence). The CDR3 is made up of 11 amino acids. V was clipped by 5 bases and J by 2 bases, with 4 bases between them. The CDR3 bases are TGTGCCAGCAGTCAGCAAGAGACCCAGTACTTC. This encodes CASSQQETQYF.

Points on this clone: Compared with germline, one end of the junction differs, possibly owing to a read error. The rearrangement links TRBV7-9 to TRBJ1-1, with 7 bases aligning to TRBD1. CDR3 length: 17 residues. Germline lookup yields CDR1 SEHNR and CDR2 FQNEAQ (reference sequence). The CDR3, as DNA: TGTTCCAGCAGCTCTTCACAGGGGCCGTTTTGGGGCACTGAAGCTTTCTTT. It is translated as CSSSSSQGPFWGTEAFF.

This chain connects TRBV5-8 to TRBJ1-6; D remains ambiguous. Germline V gene data show CDR1 as SGHTS and CDR2 as YDEGEE. The CDR3 is 15 amino acids. V was clipped by 2 bases and J by 4 bases, with 10 bases between them. The CDR3 sequence: CASSFSRSYNSPLHF. The CDR3 region has the DNA TGTGCCAGCAGCTTTTCTAGGTCTTATAATTCACCCCTCCACTTT.

V and J are TRBV23-1 and TRBJ2-7; TRBD1 aligns across 10 bases. TRBV23-1 carries the ORF label, with uncertain function. The CDR3 has 12 amino acids. The junction had 4 bases not matched to a gene; V was cut back by 10 bases and J by 4 bases. The CDR3 reads CATRDRGYEQYF. DNA of the CDR3: TGCGCCACCAGGGACAGGGGTTACGAGCAGTACTTC.

This clone turned up a few times. The chain recombines TRBV28 with TRBJ1-1; unclear D gene. The V gene's germline CDR1 is MDHEN and CDR2 SYDVKM. V lost 10 bases to trimming and J lost 0 bases, with 12 bases between them. The CDR3 sequence is 13 residues long. The DNA for the CDR3 is TGTGCCACGGGGTTTTCGGTGAACACTGAAGCTTTCTTT. It yields the protein CATGFSVNTEAFF.

V is TRBV2 and J is TRBJ2-5; the match to TRBD2 covers 13 bases. The tail of the sequence fits TRBJ2-7 better, so the J call may be wrong. This CDR3 comprises 20 residues. CDR1 and CDR2 (germline): SNHLY, FYNNEI. The CDR3 sequence: CASSSGLAGRPWVPSYEQYF. CDR3 DNA: TGTGCCAGCAGCTCGGGACTAGCGGGGCGCCCCTGGGTACCCTCCTACGAGCAGTACTTC.

The chain carries TRBV14 and TRBJ1-1; 7 bases map to TRBD1. This CDR3 has 16 amino acids. V was clipped by 4 bases and J by 4 bases; unmatched bases: 12. Germline lookup yields CDR1 SGHDN and CDR2 FVKESK. The CDR3 sequence: CASSLRQGLLGTEAFF. CDR3 coding DNA: TGTGCCAGCAGCCTCCGACAGGGTTTGCTAGGCACTGAAGCTTTCTTT.

The chain combines TRBV30 with TRBJ2-7; 7 bases line up with TRBD2. Per the germline V gene, CDR1 is GTSNPN and CDR2 is SVGIG (reference sequence). Trimming at V came to 0 bases and at J to 0 bases, leaving 8 bases not matched to a gene. The CDR3 spans 16 residues. CDR3 nucleotides: TGTGCCTGGAGTGTCAGTGGGACTATTCGCTCCTACGAGCAGTACTTC. Protein product: CAWSVSGTIRSYEQYF.